This TCR beta chain was identified in a study of CD8 T cells in ankylosing spondylitis. The sample holds many counts of this clonotype. The antigen remains unidentified. Broader study findings: Within matched ankylosing spondylitis synovial fluid, disease-linked clones were reportedly significantly enriched. What appeared characteristic of ankylosing spondylitis blood was a TCR beta motif of fewer than ten highly homologous variants. Clones linked to disease, bearing a CD8+ phenotype, were relatively rare in peripheral blood.

This CDR3 region has 14 residues. The V gene's germline CDR1 is SGDLS and CDR2 YYNGEE. Unmatched junction bases numbered 7, after V lost 3 bases and J lost 5 bases. Construction of TCR beta libraries was performed using quantitative 5'-RACE with molecular barcodes. TCRdb reanalysed the 5' RACE reads using MiXCR and keeps one entry per CDR3 protein. The repertoire holds approximately 24,000 distinct CDR3 sequences, with under 3% as singletons. The sequenced sample was blood, either unsorted or a sorted T cell fraction (not recorded which). The chain employs TRBV9 and TRBJ2-7; 8 bases fit TRBD2. This sequence originates from a female donor with ankylosing spondylitis or in good health (not recorded which). CDR3 protein: CASSASGSGDEQYF. In DNA, the CDR3 is TGTGCCAGCAGCGCGAGCGGGAGTGGCGACGAGCAGTACTTC.